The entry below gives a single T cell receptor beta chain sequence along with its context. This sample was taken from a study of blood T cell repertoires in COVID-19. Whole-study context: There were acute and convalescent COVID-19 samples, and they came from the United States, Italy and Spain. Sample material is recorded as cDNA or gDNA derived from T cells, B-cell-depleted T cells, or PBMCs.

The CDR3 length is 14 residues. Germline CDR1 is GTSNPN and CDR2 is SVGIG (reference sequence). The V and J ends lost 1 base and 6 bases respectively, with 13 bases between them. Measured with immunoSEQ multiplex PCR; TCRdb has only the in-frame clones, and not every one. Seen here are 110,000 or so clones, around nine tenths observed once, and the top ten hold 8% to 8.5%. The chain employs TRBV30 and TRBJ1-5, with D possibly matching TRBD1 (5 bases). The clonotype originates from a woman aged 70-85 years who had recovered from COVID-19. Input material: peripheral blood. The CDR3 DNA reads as TGTGCCTGGAGTGCCGGGGTGGGGGGTCAGCCCCAGCATTTT. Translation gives CAWSAGVGGQPQHF.